Sequencing of this TCR beta chain was carried out in a study of graft-versus-host responses after intestinal transplantation. Study-wide results and limits: The authors found GvH clones in recipient marrow, some appearing first in ileum or blood.

The CDR3 is made up of 14 amino acids. CDR1 SGHTA and CDR2 FQGNSA come from the germline V gene. With V trimmed by 5 bases and J by 1 base, 1 base remained unmatched. Method: immunoSEQ multiplex PCR; TCRdb's copy keeps in-frame clones and lacks some. The sample carries some 86,000 clones, roughly 91% recorded once. This clone has more than one count but fewer than ten. The antigen is not known. V gene TRBV7-2 combines with J gene TRBJ1-4; 7 bases match TRBD1. The TCR was taken from a human donor who received an intestinal transplant. This specimen was unstimulated CD4+ T cells sorted from spleen or lymph node cells, taken before intestinal transplant. The CDR3 DNA reads as TGTGCCAGCAGCAGGGACAGAACTAATGAAAAACTGTTTTTT. Translation: CASSRDRTNEKLFF.